This is a list of T cell receptor beta chains from one sample in a study of blood T cell repertoires in COVID-19. Libraries were prepared by immunoSEQ multiplex PCR; TCRdb keeps only in-frame clonotypes and omits some of them. The sample consists of roughly 390,000 clones, roughly 85% of them appearing once. Sequencing was performed on peripheral blood. These receptors were taken from a woman in her late teens or twenties with acute or convalescent COVID-19. CDR3s include the opening cysteine and the closing phenylalanine or tryptophan. A D gene is named only where the DNA matches it firmly. Part of the rows lack a size; the others show once, few, many or a class for expanded clones.

CDR3 DNA: TGTGCCAGCAGTTATTATGACAGGGAAAATTCACCCCTCCACTTT
CDR3 protein: CASSYYDRENSPLHF
CDR3 length: 15
D gene: TRBD1
clone size: NA
J gene: TRBJ1-6
V gene: TRBV6-5

CDR3 DNA: TGCGCCAGCAGCCAAACTAGCGGGGGGCCCCCCTACGAGCAGTACTTC
CDR3 protein: CASSQTSGGPPYEQYF
CDR3 length: 16
D gene: TRBD2
clone size: once
J gene: TRBJ2-7
V gene: TRBV4-1

CDR3 DNA: TGTGCCAGCAGCTTAAGGGGATCTGGAAACACCATATATTTT
CDR3 protein: CASSLRGSGNTIYF
CDR3 length: 14
D gene: NA
clone size: few
J gene: TRBJ1-3
V gene: TRBV6-5

CDR3 DNA: TGTGCCAGCAGCCCTATTGACAGGGGGAACACTGAAGCTTTCTTT
CDR3 protein: CASSPIDRGNTEAFF
CDR3 length: 15
D gene: TRBD1
clone size: NA
J gene: TRBJ1-1
V gene: TRBV28

CDR3 DNA: TGTGCCTGGAGTGGGGGGGGCGGCACTGAAGCTTTCTTT
CDR3 protein: CAWSGGGGTEAFF
CDR3 length: 13
D gene: NA
clone size: NA
J gene: TRBJ1-1
V gene: TRBV30

CDR3 DNA: TGTGCCAGCCGTAATGAGGACAGGGTCGGGGAAAAACTGTTTTTT
CDR3 protein: CASRNEDRVGEKLFF
CDR3 length: 15
D gene: TRBD1
clone size: NA
J gene: TRBJ1-4
V gene: TRBV28

CDR3 DNA: TGCGCCAGCAGCGCATGGGCTTTAAACACTGAAGCTTTCTTT
CDR3 protein: CASSAWALNTEAFF
CDR3 length: 14
D gene: NA
clone size: NA
J gene: TRBJ1-1
V gene: TRBV5-1

CDR3 DNA: TGTGCCAGCAGCCGGCCGACAGATTACGAGCAGTACTTC
CDR3 protein: CASSRPTDYEQYF
CDR3 length: 13
D gene: NA
clone size: NA
J gene: TRBJ2-7
V gene: TRBV28

CDR3 DNA: TGTGCCACCAGTGATTTGCGGAATAGCGGGAGGGCCGGGACCGGGGAGCTGTTTTTT
CDR3 protein: CATSDLRNSGRAGTGELFF
CDR3 length: 19
D gene: TRBD2
clone size: NA
J gene: TRBJ2-2
V gene: TRBV24-1

CDR3 DNA: TGTGCCAGCAGTTCCGACGGGGGGACTAATCAGCCCCAGCATTTT
CDR3 protein: CASSSDGGTNQPQHF
CDR3 length: 15
D gene: NA
clone size: NA
J gene: TRBJ1-5
V gene: TRBV28

CDR3 DNA: TGTGCCAGCACTCTCAGAGGGGGACAGGGCCTGCGTAACTATGGCTACACCTTC
CDR3 protein: CASTLRGGQGLRNYGYTF
CDR3 length: 18
D gene: TRBD1
clone size: NA
J gene: TRBJ1-2
V gene: TRBV11-2

CDR3 DNA: TGTGCCAGTGCCCGGGACATAAACACTGAAGCTTTCTTT
CDR3 protein: CASARDINTEAFF
CDR3 length: 13
D gene: NA
clone size: few
J gene: TRBJ1-1
V gene: TRBV19

CDR3 DNA: TGTGCCAGCAGCTTGAAGAGCTGGGGACTCTTAGATAACACTGAAGCTTTCTTT
CDR3 protein: CASSLKSWGLLDNTEAFF
CDR3 length: 18
D gene: NA
clone size: NA
J gene: TRBJ1-1
V gene: TRBV3-1/TRBV3-2

CDR3 DNA: TGTGCCAGCAGCGCCAGCCGGGACAGGGATATGAACACTGAAGCTTTCTTT
CDR3 protein: CASSASRDRDMNTEAFF
CDR3 length: 17
D gene: TRBD1
clone size: NA
J gene: TRBJ1-1
V gene: TRBV9

CDR3 DNA: TGTGCCAGCAGCTTAAATCCAGGGATCCAAGAGACCCAGTACTTC
CDR3 protein: CASSLNPGIQETQYF
CDR3 length: 15
D gene: NA
clone size: NA
J gene: TRBJ2-5
V gene: TRBV7-3

CDR3 DNA: TGTGCCAGCAGCTTAAACTCGGCTGGACAGGGGTACGAGCAGTACTTC
CDR3 protein: CASSLNSAGQGYEQYF
CDR3 length: 16
D gene: TRBD1
clone size: once
J gene: TRBJ2-7
V gene: TRBV11-2

CDR3 DNA: TGTGCCAGCTCCCCGCGGGAGTTCGACTATGGCTACACCTTC
CDR3 protein: CASSPREFDYGYTF
CDR3 length: 14
D gene: NA
clone size: NA
J gene: TRBJ1-2
V gene: TRBV18

CDR3 DNA: TGTGCCAGTAGTAGCTTAGAGAACACTGAAGCTTTCTTT
CDR3 protein: CASSSLENTEAFF
CDR3 length: 13
D gene: NA
clone size: NA
J gene: TRBJ1-1
V gene: TRBV19

CDR3 DNA: TGTGCCAGTAGTATCCAAGGGGCGGCCTCCTCTGGAAACACCATATATTTT
CDR3 protein: CASSIQGAASSGNTIYF
CDR3 length: 17
D gene: NA
clone size: NA
J gene: TRBJ1-3
V gene: TRBV19

CDR3 DNA: TGTGCCAGCAGCCAAAGTCAGGCCCCTGAAGCTTTCTTT
CDR3 protein: CASSQSQAPEAFF
CDR3 length: 13
D gene: NA
clone size: NA
J gene: TRBJ1-1
V gene: TRBV14

CDR3 DNA: TGCGCCAGCGCCAGGGACAGCGGATCTAATGAGCAGTTCTTC
CDR3 protein: CASARDSGSNEQFF
CDR3 length: 14
D gene: TRBD1
clone size: NA
J gene: TRBJ2-1
V gene: TRBV5-1

CDR3 DNA: TGTGCCAGTAAGGGGGTGGGGGAACTGCGAAATCAGCCCCAGCATTTT
CDR3 protein: CASKGVGELRNQPQHF
CDR3 length: 16
D gene: NA
clone size: few
J gene: TRBJ1-5
V gene: TRBV19

CDR3 DNA: TGTGCCAGCAGCTCTGAGGGCGGGAGTGGCGATACGCAGTATTTT
CDR3 protein: CASSSEGGSGDTQYF
CDR3 length: 15
D gene: TRBD2
clone size: NA
J gene: TRBJ2-3
V gene: TRBV7-8

CDR3 DNA: TGTGCCTGGGGGTTCGACAGGGAGTACGAGCAGTACTTC
CDR3 protein: CAWGFDREYEQYF
CDR3 length: 13
D gene: TRBD1
clone size: NA
J gene: TRBJ2-7
V gene: TRBV30

CDR3 DNA: TGTGCCAGCAGCTTGACAGGCATGAACACTGAAGCTTTCTTT
CDR3 protein: CASSLTGMNTEAFF
CDR3 length: 14
D gene: NA
clone size: NA
J gene: TRBJ1-1
V gene: TRBV7-3

CDR3 DNA: TGTGCCAGCAGTGAAATTGGAGGAACTGAAGCTTTCTTT
CDR3 protein: CASSEIGGTEAFF
CDR3 length: 13
D gene: NA
clone size: NA
J gene: TRBJ1-1
V gene: TRBV6-1

CDR3 DNA: TGTGCCAGCAGCGCGGACAGGGGGGACTATGGCTACACCTTC
CDR3 protein: CASSADRGDYGYTF
CDR3 length: 14
D gene: TRBD1
clone size: few
J gene: TRBJ1-2
V gene: TRBV5-6

CDR3 DNA: TGTGCCAGCTTACCGGAGCGGGGGGCCCTTAACTATGGCTACACCTTC
CDR3 protein: CASLPERGALNYGYTF
CDR3 length: 16
D gene: NA
clone size: NA
J gene: TRBJ1-2
V gene: TRBV2

CDR3 DNA: TGTGCCAGCAGTTTATCCTCGGGACAGTTTTACGAGCAGTACTTC
CDR3 protein: CASSLSSGQFYEQYF
CDR3 length: 15
D gene: TRBD1
clone size: NA
J gene: TRBJ2-7
V gene: TRBV27

CDR3 DNA: TGTGCCAGCAGCCAAGTAAGCGGGAGGGGAGAGACCCAGTACTTC
CDR3 protein: CASSQVSGRGETQYF
CDR3 length: 15
D gene: TRBD2
clone size: NA
J gene: TRBJ2-5
V gene: TRBV7-3

CDR3 DNA: TGTGCCAGCAGTGATTATAGCAATCAGCCCCAGCATTTT
CDR3 protein: CASSDYSNQPQHF
CDR3 length: 13
D gene: NA
clone size: few
J gene: TRBJ1-5
V gene: TRBV6-1

CDR3 DNA: TGTGCCAGCAGCCGGGGACTAGCGTTGCAAGAGACCCAGTACTTC
CDR3 protein: CASSRGLALQETQYF
CDR3 length: 15
D gene: TRBD2
clone size: few
J gene: TRBJ2-5
V gene: TRBV7-2

CDR3 DNA: TGTGCCAGCAGACTCAATTCACCCCTCCACTTT
CDR3 protein: CASRLNSPLHF
CDR3 length: 11
D gene: NA
clone size: NA
J gene: TRBJ1-6
V gene: TRBV28

CDR3 DNA: TGTGCCTGGAGTGTACAGGGGAACACCATATATTTT
CDR3 protein: CAWSVQGNTIYF
CDR3 length: 12
D gene: TRBD1
clone size: NA
J gene: TRBJ1-3
V gene: TRBV30

CDR3 DNA: TGTGCCAGCAGCCTAGATGAGAGGTCCGGGGATACGCAGTATTTT
CDR3 protein: CASSLDERSGDTQYF
CDR3 length: 15
D gene: NA
clone size: NA
J gene: TRBJ2-3
V gene: TRBV9

CDR3 DNA: TGTGCCAGCAGCTTAACCAGGGATGACGGGGAGCTGTTTTTT
CDR3 protein: CASSLTRDDGELFF
CDR3 length: 14
D gene: NA
clone size: NA
J gene: TRBJ2-2
V gene: TRBV7-3

CDR3 DNA: TGTGCCAGCAGTAGACAGCTTAATTCACCCCTCCACTTT
CDR3 protein: CASSRQLNSPLHF
CDR3 length: 13
D gene: NA
clone size: NA
J gene: TRBJ1-6
V gene: TRBV12-3/TRBV12-4

CDR3 DNA: TGTGCCAGCAGCTTAAACAGGGACACTGAAGCTTTCTTT
CDR3 protein: CASSLNRDTEAFF
CDR3 length: 13
D gene: NA
clone size: NA
J gene: TRBJ1-1
V gene: TRBV3-1/TRBV3-2

CDR3 DNA: TGTGCCAGCAGTCCTGGGACAGGGGGCGGGTATGGCTACACCTTC
CDR3 protein: CASSPGTGGGYGYTF
CDR3 length: 15
D gene: TRBD1
clone size: NA
J gene: TRBJ1-2
V gene: TRBV27

CDR3 DNA: TGTGCCAGCAGTGAACAGGCCTCCCCTTCGACTGAAAAACTGTTTTTT
CDR3 protein: CASSEQASPSTEKLFF
CDR3 length: 16
D gene: NA
clone size: NA
J gene: TRBJ1-4
V gene: TRBV2

CDR3 DNA: TGTGCCAGCAGCCAGGGGGCCGCTGAAGCTTTCTTT
CDR3 protein: CASSQGAAEAFF
CDR3 length: 12
D gene: NA
clone size: NA
J gene: TRBJ1-1
V gene: TRBV3-1/TRBV3-2

CDR3 DNA: TGTGCCTGGAGTGTGTCCAGGGGGCTGAATCAGCCCCAGCATTTT
CDR3 protein: CAWSVSRGLNQPQHF
CDR3 length: 15
D gene: TRBD1
clone size: few
J gene: TRBJ1-5
V gene: TRBV30

CDR3 DNA: TGTGCCAGCAGTTTAAGACAGGGACCTGAAGCTTTCTTT
CDR3 protein: CASSLRQGPEAFF
CDR3 length: 13
D gene: TRBD1
clone size: NA
J gene: TRBJ1-1
V gene: TRBV12-3/TRBV12-4